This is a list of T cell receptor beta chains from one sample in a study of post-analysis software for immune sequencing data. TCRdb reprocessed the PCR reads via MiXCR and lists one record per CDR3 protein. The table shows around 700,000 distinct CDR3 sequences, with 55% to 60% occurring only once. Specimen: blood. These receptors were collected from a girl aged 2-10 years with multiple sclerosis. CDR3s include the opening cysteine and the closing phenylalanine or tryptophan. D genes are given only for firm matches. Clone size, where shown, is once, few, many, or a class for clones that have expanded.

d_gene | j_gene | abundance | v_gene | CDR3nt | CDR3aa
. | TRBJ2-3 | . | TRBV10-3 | TGTGCTGCGTGTGTCAGGGACCAGCCTCCAGATACGCAGTATTTT | CAACVRDQPPDTQYF
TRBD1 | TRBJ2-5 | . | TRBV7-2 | TGTGTCAGCAGCTTTTCGGGACAGCAAGAGACCCAGTACTTC | CVSSFSGQQETQYF
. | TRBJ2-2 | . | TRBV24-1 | TGTGCCACCAGTGACTCCGCACCAGCGAACACCGGGGAGCTGTTTTTT | CATSDSAPANTGELFF
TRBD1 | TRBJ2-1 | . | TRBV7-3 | TGTGCCAGCAGCTTAACGGGTGGACAGGGGTACAATGAGCAGTTCTTC | CASSLTGGQGYNEQFF
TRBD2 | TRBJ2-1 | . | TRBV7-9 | TGTGCCAGCAGCTTGGGACTAGCCCCTGGGGATGAGCAGTTCTTC | CASSLGLAPGDEQFF
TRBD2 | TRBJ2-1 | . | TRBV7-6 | TGTGCCAGCAGCGGGCCGGGACTAGCGGGGGATTACAATGAGCAGTTCTTC | CASSGPGLAGDYNEQFF
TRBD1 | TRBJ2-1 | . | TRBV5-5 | TGTGCCAGCAGCTTGGGGGGGACAGGGGGGTACAATGAGCAGTTCTTC | CASSLGGTGGYNEQFF
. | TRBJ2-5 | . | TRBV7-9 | TGTGCCAGCATCCCGATCCATCTTGAAGAGACCCAGTACTTC | CASIPIHLEETQYF
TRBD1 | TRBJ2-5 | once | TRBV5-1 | TGCGCCAGCAGCGGCGGACAGGGCCGAGAGACCCAGTACTTC | CASSGGQGRETQYF
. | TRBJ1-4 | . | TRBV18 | TGTGCCAGCTCGAGGGCACCTAATGAAAAACTGTTTTTT | CASSRAPNEKLFF
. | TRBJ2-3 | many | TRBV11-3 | TGTGCCAGCAGCTTAGTCGAAGATACGCAGTATTTT | CASSLVEDTQYF
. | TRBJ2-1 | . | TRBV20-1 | TGCAGTGCCCCTTCCGGATCTGGCTACAATGAGCAGTTCTTC | CSAPSGSGYNEQFF
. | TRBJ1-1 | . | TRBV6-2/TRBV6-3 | TGTGCCAGCAGTTCGACGACAGTAGGAAACACTGAAGCTTTCTTT | CASSSTTVGNTEAFF
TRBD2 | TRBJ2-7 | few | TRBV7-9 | TGTGCCAGCAGCTTAAGGACTAGCGGGAGCGACGAGCAGTACTTC | CASSLRTSGSDEQYF
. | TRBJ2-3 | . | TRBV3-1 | TGTGCCAGCAGCCAAGGTCGCCCTAATACGCAGTATTTT | CASSQGRPNTQYF
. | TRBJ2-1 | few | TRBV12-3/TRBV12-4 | TGTGCCAGCAGTCCGAGGGCGGGCGCGTCCTACAATGAGCAGTTCTTC | CASSPRAGASYNEQFF
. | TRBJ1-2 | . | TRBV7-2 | TGTGCCAGCAGCTTTCGGACAGCTTATGGCTACACCTTC | CASSFRTAYGYTF
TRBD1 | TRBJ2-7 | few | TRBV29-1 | TGCAGCGTTGACACCCCCAGACAGGGTCTAGGCTACGAGCAGTACTTC | CSVDTPRQGLGYEQYF
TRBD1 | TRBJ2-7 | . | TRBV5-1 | TGCGCCAGCAGCTCGGGCCTAGGGACAGGGGACCACGAGCAGTACTTC | CASSSGLGTGDHEQYF
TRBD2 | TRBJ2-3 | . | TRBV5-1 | TGCGCCAGCAGCTTGGCCCCCGCGGGGGGTCAGGAAGATACGCAGTATTTT | CASSLAPAGGQEDTQYF
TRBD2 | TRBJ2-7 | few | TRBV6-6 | TGTGCCAGCAGTCGCCGGACTAGCGGGAGCTCCTACGAGCAGTACTTC | CASSRRTSGSSYEQYF
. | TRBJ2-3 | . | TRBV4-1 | TGCGCCAGCAGCCAAGCTACGGGTGGTACAGATACGCAGTATTTT | CASSQATGGTDTQYF
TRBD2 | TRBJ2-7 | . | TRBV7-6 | TGTGCCAGCAGCTTAGGCGGGGGAGTTCCCTACGAGCAGTACTTC | CASSLGGGVPYEQYF
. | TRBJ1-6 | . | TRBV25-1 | TGTGCCAGCAGTGAAGGCCAGACGTATAATTCACCCCTCCACTTT | CASSEGQTYNSPLHF
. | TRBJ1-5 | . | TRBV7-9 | TGTGCCAGCAGCCTAGAAGGAGAAGGCCAGCCCCAGCATTTT | CASSLEGEGQPQHF
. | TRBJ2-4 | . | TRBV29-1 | TGCAGCGTTGGTACGTCGGGAAACATTCAGTACTTC | CSVGTSGNIQYF
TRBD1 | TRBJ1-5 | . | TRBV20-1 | TGCAGTGCTGACACCGGGACAGGGGATCAGCCCCAGCATTTT | CSADTGTGDQPQHF
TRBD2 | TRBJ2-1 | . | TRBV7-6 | TGTGCCAGCAGCCAGGGCGGGGGCTACAATGAGCAGTTCTTC | CASSQGGGYNEQFF
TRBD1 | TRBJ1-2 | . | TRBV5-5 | TGTGCCAGCAGCTTACAGGACAGGGGGGCCCCGGACTATGGCTACACCTTC | CASSLQDRGAPDYGYTF
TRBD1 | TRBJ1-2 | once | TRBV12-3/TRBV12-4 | TGTGCCAGCAGTCCTCAGGGGGCAGACTATGGCTACACCTTC | CASSPQGADYGYTF
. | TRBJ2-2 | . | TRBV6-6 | TGTGCCAGCAGTTACTCGATGGGGGATTTGGCGACCGGGGAGCTGTTTTTT | CASSYSMGDLATGELFF
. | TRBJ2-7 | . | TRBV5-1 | TGCGCCAGCAGGGACTATGGGATCTACGAGCAGTACTTC | CASRDYGIYEQYF
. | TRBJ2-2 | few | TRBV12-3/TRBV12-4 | TGTGCCAGCAGTTTAATAGGGAACGGGGAGCTGTTTTTT | CASSLIGNGELFF
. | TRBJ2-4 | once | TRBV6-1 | TGTGCCAGCAGTTTTAATTGGGGCGAGCAGTACTTT | CASSFNWGEQYF
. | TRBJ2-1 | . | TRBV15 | TGTGCCACCAGCAGCCCGAAACAATACAGGGGAGCGGGCAATGAGCAGTTCTTC | CATSSPKQYRGAGNEQFF